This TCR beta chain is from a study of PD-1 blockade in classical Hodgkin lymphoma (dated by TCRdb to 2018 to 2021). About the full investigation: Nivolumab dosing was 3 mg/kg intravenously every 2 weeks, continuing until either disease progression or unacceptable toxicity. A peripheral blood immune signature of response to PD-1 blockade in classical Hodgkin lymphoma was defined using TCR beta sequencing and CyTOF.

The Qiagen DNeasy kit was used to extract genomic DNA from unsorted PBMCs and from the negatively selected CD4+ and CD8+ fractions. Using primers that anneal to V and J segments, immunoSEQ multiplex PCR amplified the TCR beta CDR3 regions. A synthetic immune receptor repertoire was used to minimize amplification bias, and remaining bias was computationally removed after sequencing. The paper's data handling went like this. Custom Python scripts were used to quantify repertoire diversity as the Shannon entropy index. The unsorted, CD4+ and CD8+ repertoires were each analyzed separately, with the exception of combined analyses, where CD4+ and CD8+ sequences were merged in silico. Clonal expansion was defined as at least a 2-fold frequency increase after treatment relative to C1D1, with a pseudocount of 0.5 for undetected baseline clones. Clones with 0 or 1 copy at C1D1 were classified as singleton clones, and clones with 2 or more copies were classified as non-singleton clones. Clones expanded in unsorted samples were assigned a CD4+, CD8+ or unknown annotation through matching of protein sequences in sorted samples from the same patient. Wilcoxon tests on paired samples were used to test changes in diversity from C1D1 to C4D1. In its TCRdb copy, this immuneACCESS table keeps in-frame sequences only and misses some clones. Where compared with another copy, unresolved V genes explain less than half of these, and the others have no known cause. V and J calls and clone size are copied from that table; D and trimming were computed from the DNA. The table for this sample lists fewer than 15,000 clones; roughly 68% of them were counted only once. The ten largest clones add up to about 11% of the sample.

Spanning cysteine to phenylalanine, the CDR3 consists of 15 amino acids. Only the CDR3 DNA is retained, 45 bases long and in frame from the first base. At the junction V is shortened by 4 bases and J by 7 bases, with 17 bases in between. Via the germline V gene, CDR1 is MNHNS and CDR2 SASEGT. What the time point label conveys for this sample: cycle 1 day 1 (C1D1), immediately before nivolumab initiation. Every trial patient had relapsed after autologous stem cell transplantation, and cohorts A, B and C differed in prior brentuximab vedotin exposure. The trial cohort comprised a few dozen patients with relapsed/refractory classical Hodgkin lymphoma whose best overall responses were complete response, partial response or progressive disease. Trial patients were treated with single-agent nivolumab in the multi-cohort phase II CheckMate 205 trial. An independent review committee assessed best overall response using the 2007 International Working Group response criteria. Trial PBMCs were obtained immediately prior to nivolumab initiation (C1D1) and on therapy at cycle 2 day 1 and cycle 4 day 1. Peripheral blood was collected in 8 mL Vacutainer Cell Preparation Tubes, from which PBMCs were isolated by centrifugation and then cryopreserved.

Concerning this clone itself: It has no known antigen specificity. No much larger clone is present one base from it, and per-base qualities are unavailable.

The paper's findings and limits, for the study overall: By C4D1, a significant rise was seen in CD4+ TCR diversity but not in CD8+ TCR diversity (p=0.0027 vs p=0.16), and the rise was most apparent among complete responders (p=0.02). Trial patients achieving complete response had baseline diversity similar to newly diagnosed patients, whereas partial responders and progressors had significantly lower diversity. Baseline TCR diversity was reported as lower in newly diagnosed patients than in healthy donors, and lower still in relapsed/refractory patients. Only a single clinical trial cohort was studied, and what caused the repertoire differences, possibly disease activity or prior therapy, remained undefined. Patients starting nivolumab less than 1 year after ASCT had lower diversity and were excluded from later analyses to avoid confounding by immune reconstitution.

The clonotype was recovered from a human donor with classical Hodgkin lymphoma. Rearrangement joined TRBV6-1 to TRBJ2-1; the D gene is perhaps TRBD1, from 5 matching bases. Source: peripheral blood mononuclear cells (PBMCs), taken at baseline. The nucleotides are TGTGCCAGCAGTGTACGTGGGGCCAGTAATAATGAGCAGTTCTTC. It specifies CASSVRGASNNEQFF.